This T cell receptor beta chain was recorded in a study of CXCR3-negative and CXCR3-positive naive CD8 T cells. General study points: In cryopreserved cells, CXCR3 expression partially decreased, and fresh PBMCs were used in most assays. Sequencing showed both naive subsets with comparably high diversity, and memory CD8+ cells much lower. With respect to TRBV-TRBJ usage, naive CXCR3-negative and CXCR3-positive cells were similar; memory differed.

A note on this clonotype: The antigen is undetermined.

It was by 5' RACE with UMI labels that the TRB cDNA libraries were prepared. TCRdb re-called the 5' RACE reads, yielding one record per CDR3 amino acid sequence without DNA. The sample includes roughly 40,000 distinct CDR3 sequences. Germline loops: CDR1 LNHNV, CDR2 YYDKDF (reference sequence). This CDR3 contains 13 residues. This TCR came from a human donor in good health. Some clones in this sample may be carry-over from other donors' samples. The sample was memory CD8+ T cells from blood. The rearrangement joins TRBV15 to TRBJ1-5. CDR3 sequence reads: CATSGSGNQPQHF.